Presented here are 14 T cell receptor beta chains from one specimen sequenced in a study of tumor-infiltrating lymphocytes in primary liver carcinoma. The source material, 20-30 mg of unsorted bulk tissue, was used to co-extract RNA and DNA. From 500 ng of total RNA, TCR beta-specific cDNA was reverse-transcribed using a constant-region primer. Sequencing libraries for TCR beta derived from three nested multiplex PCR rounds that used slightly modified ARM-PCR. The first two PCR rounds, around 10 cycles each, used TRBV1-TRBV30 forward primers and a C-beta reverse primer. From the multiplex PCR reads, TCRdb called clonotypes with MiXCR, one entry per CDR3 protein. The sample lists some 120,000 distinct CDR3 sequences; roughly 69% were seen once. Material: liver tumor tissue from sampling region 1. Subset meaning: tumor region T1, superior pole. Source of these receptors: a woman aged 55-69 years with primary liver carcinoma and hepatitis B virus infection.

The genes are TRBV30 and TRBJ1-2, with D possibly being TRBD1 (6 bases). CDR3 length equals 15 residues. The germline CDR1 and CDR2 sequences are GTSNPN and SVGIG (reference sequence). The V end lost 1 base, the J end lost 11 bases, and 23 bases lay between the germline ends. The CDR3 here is CAWSAQTGSNYSYTF. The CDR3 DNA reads TGTGCCTGGAGTGCCCAGACAGGTTCGAACTATAGTTACACCTTC.

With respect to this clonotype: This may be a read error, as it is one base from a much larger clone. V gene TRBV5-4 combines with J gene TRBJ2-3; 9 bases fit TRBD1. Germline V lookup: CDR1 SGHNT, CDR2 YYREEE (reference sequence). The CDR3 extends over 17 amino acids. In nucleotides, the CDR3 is TGTGGCAGCAGCTTGGCCGGGACAGGGCTTTTGACAGATACGCAGTATTTT. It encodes CGSSLAGTGLLTDTQYF.

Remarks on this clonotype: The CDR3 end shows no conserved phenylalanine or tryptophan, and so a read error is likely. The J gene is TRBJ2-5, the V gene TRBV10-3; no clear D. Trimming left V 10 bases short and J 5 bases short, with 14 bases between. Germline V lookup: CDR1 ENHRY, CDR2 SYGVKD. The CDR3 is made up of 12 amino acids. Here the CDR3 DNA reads TGTGCCACGGGTCCCCCCGGGGAGACCCAGTACTGC. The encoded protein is CATGPPGETQYC.

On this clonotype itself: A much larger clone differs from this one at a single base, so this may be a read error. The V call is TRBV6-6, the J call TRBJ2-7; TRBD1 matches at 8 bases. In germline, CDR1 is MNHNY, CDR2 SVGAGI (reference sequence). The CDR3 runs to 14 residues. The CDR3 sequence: CACSLGQGSYEQYF. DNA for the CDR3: TGTGCCTGCAGTCTCGGACAGGGATCGTACGAGCAGTACTTC.

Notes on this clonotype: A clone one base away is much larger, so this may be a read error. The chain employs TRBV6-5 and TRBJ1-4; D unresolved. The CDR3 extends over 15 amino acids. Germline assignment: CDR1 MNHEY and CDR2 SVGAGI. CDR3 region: CTSSYSGPRSEKLFF. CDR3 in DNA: TGTACCAGCAGTTACTCGGGCCCAAGGAGTGAAAAACTGTTTTTT.

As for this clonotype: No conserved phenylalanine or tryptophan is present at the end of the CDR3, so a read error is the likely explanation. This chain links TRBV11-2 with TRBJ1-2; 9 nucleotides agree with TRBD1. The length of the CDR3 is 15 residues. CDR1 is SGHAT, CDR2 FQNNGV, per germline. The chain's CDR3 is CASSLEITGGDGYTL. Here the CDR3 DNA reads TGTGCCAGCAGCTTAGAAATAACAGGGGGCGATGGGTACACCCTC.

CDR3 nucleotides: TGTGCCAGCAGCTTAAAGGGCCTGATGAACACTGAAGCTTTCTTT. It encodes CASSLKGLMNTEAFF. The chain couples TRBV11-2 to TRBJ1-1; no reliable D call. Germline V CDR1 and CDR2: SGHAT, FQNNGV. CDR3 size: 15 residues. V was pared by 2 bases and J by 0 bases, with 10 bases between.

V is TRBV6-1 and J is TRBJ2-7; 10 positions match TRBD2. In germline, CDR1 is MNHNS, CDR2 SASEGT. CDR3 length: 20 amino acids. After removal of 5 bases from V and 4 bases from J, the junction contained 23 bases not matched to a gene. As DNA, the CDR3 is TGTGCCAGCAGTTCGAGGGGCCTAGCGGGAGCTTCATCTTCCCCATACGAGCAGTACTTC. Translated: CASSSRGLAGASSSPYEQYF.

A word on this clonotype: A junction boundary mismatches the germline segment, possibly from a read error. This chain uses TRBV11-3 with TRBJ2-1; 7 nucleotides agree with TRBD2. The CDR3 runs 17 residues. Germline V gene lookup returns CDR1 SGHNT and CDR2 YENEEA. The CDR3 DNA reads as TGTGCTAGCAACTTAGGATGGGGGGGGGAGAGTGGTGATGAGCAGTTCTTC. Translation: CASNLGWGGESGDEQFF. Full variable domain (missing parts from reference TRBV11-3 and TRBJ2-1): EAGVVQSPRYKIIEKKQPVAFWCNPISGHNTLYWYLQNLGQGPELLIRYENEEAVDDSQLPKDRFSAERLKGVDSTLKIQPAELGDSAVYLCASNLGWGGESGDEQFFGPGTRLTVL.

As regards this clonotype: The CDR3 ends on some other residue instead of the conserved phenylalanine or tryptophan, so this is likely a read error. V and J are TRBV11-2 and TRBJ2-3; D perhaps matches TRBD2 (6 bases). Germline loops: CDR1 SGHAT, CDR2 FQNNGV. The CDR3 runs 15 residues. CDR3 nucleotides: TGTGCCAGCAACTTAAGTTTTGGGGGGTTCGATACGCAGTATTCT. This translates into CASNLSFGGFDTQYS.

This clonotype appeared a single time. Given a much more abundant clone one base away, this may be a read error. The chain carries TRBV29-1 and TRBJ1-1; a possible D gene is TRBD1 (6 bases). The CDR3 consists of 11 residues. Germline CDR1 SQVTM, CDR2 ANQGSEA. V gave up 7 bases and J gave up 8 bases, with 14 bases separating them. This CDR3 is CSARDTREAFF. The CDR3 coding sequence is TGCAGCGCCCGGGACACAAGAGAAGCTTTCTTT.

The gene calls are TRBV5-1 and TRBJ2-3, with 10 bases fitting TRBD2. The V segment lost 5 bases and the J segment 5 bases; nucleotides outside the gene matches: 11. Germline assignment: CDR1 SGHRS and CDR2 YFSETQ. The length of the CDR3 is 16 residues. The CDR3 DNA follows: TGCGCCAGCAGACGCGGGCTAGCGGGAGACTTAGATACGCAGTATTTT. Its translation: CASRRGLAGDLDTQYF.

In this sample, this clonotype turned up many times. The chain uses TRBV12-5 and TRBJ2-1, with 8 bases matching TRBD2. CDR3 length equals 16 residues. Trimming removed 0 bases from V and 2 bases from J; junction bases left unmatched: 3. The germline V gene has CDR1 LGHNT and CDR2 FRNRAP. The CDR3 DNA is TGTGCTAGTGGTTTGGTACTAGCGGATACCTACAATGAGCAGTTCTTC. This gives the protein CASGLVLADTYNEQFF.

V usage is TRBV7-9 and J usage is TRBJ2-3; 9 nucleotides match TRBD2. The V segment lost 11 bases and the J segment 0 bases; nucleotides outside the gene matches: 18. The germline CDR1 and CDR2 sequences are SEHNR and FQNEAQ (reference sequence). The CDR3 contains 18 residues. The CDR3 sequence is CAGSLRSMTSGSTDTQYF. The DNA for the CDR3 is TGTGCCGGTAGCTTACGATCAATGACTAGCGGAAGCACAGATACGCAGTATTTT. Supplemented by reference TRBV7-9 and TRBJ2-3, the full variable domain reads DTGVSQNPRHKITKRGQNVTFRCDPISEHNRLYWYRQTLGQGPEFLTYFQNEAQLEKSRLLSDRFSAERPKGSFSTLEIQRTEQGDSAMYLCAGSLRSMTSGSTDTQYFGPGTRLTVL.